These T cell receptor beta chains were read from a single sample in a study of T cell repertoires in cytomegalovirus infection. Their specific antigens are unknown. In TCRdb, the reads were re-called with MiXCR into one record per CDR3 protein. Seen here are about 770,000 distinct CDR3 sequences, about 29% observed once, and the top ten hold around 12%. The input for sequencing was cultured CD8+ T cells from PBMCs, taken from culture after CMV antigen stimulation. These receptors came from a human donor in good health (CMV status not recorded). Some clones in this sample may be carry-over from other donors' samples. The conserved cysteine and the conserved F or W are not part of the CDR3 here.

V gene: TRBV9; CDR3 protein: ASSVDGLAGVTSTDTQY
V gene: TRBV9; CDR3 protein: ASSQTQRGLTDTQY
V gene: TRBV11-1; CDR3 protein: ASSLELAGPPTGFNEQF
V gene: TRBV6-5; CDR3 protein: ASSYGPTPRSGNTIY
V gene: TRBV19; CDR3 protein: ASSSRTGGLWDTEAF
V gene: TRBV7-2; CDR3 protein: ASSPGWGGETQY
V gene: TRBV12-3/TRBV12-4; CDR3 protein: ASSLNLAHGGAF
V gene: TRBV7-7; CDR3 protein: ASSLRAGGLAETQY
V gene: TRBV11-3; CDR3 protein: ASSSSPGYTGELF
V gene: TRBV7-9; CDR3 protein: ASSSSGGGKNTEAF
V gene: TRBV27; CDR3 protein: ASSSSPGRGWGQPQH
V gene: TRBV20-1; CDR3 protein: SAGDEIYSNQPQH
V gene: TRBV25-1; CDR3 protein: ASSEMAGGSNEQF
V gene: TRBV5-6; CDR3 protein: ASSLGADYGYT
V gene: TRBV5-5; CDR3 protein: ASSFAPRDPVPGELF
V gene: TRBV10-3; CDR3 protein: AIEDRGSSGANVLT
V gene: TRBV7-9; CDR3 protein: ASSSHPGQVNTGELF
V gene: TRBV27; CDR3 protein: ASSSYSAPDVFNEQF
V gene: TRBV24-1; CDR3 protein: ATSSGDWRYFGELF
V gene: TRBV6-1; CDR3 protein: ASSYTGNGANVLT
V gene: TRBV7-6; CDR3 protein: ASSFLPGLEETQY
V gene: TRBV12-3/TRBV12-4; CDR3 protein: ASSLQTSGGHFSYEQY
V gene: TRBV20-1; CDR3 protein: SASVRDRVGDIQY
V gene: TRBV24-1; CDR3 protein: ATSDSQGPLGF
V gene: TRBV7-6; CDR3 protein: ASSLLGNTDTQY
V gene: TRBV6-1; CDR3 protein: ASSLTSRASGANVLT
V gene: TRBV7-2; CDR3 protein: ASSLYRGEAF
V gene: TRBV7-9; CDR3 protein: ASSLAQNRAFYT
V gene: TRBV20-1; CDR3 protein: SAILNDRGAPFDQPQH
V gene: TRBV7-3; CDR3 protein: ASSLIAGYSSYNEQF
V gene: TRBV12-3/TRBV12-4; CDR3 protein: ASSLRQENNEQF
V gene: TRBV19; CDR3 protein: ASSIAGAGNQPQH
V gene: TRBV7-6; CDR3 protein: ASSRGLMTEAF
V gene: TRBV4-2; CDR3 protein: ASSLFEGAEQF
V gene: TRBV14; CDR3 protein: ASSRYRVKEETQY
V gene: TRBV4-2; CDR3 protein: ASSQEQGLYQETQY
V gene: TRBV7-9; CDR3 protein: ASTEQEQF
V gene: TRBV29-1; CDR3 protein: SVEQGEVNTEAF
V gene: TRBV12-3/TRBV12-4; CDR3 protein: ASSLGLARHEQY
V gene: TRBV11-2; CDR3 protein: ASSSDRAYNEQF
V gene: TRBV7-6; CDR3 protein: ASRQGRYRDTEAF
V gene: TRBV7-4; CDR3 protein: ASSPASAGSEPYEQY
V gene: TRBV27; CDR3 protein: ASSLSAGPLSGANVLT
V gene: TRBV7-9; CDR3 protein: ASTYRPKRDGYT
V gene: TRBV7-6; CDR3 protein: ASSRETGPPEAF
V gene: TRBV4-1; CDR3 protein: ASSSTTLAEAF
V gene: TRBV7-9; CDR3 protein: ASSRERHEQF
V gene: TRBV7-3; CDR3 protein: ASSLKGGGLDTQY
V gene: TRBV27; CDR3 protein: ASVFYSQGRGEQF
V gene: TRBV6-2/TRBV6-3; CDR3 protein: ASSSHTGKLF
V gene: TRBV7-2; CDR3 protein: ASSSGGRGTNEKLF
V gene: TRBV4-3; CDR3 protein: ASSQERARSRRELF
V gene: TRBV6-1; CDR3 protein: ASTLTVSGPNYGYT
V gene: TRBV6-1; CDR3 protein: ASSPRGGSNQPQH
V gene: TRBV28; CDR3 protein: ASSPTLTNTWGTEAF
V gene: TRBV27; CDR3 protein: ASSHGTENTEAF
V gene: TRBV6-2/TRBV6-3; CDR3 protein: ASTLPPGGRTDTQY
V gene: TRBV2; CDR3 protein: ASSGGGDEKLF
V gene: TRBV10-2; CDR3 protein: ASRDQGQQF